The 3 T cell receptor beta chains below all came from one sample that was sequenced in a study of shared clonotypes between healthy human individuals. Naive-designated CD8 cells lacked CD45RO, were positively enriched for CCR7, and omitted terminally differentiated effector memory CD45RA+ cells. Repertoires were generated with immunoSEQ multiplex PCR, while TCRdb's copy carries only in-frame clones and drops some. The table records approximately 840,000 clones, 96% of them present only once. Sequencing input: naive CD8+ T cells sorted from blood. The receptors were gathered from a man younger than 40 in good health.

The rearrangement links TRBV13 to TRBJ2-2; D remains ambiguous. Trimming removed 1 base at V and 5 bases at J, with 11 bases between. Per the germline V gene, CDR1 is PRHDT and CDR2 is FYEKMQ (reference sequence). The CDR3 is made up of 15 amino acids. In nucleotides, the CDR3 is TGTGCCAGCAGCTTAGTGGCCGGAAGTACCGGGGAGCTGTTTTTT. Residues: CASSLVAGSTGELFF.

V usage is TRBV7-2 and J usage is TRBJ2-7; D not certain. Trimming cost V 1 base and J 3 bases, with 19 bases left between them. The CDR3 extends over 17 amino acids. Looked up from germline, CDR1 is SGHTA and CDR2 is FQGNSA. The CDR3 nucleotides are TGTGCCAGCAGCTTAGAGCACTCGCCGTCAGGCCTCTACGAGCAGTACTTC. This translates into CASSLEHSPSGLYEQYF.

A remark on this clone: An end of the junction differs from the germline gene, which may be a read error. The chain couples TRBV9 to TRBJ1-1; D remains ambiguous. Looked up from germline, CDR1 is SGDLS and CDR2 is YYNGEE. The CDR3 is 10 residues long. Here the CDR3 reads CASSGPQILF. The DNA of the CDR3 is TGTGCCAGCAGCGGGCCCCAGATTCTCTTT.